These 31 T cell receptor beta chains were sequenced from one sample in a study of blood T cell repertoires in COVID-19 (dated by TCRdb to the early 2020s). The method was the immunoSEQ multiplex PCR assay. TCRdb took this table from immuneACCESS and kept in-frame rearrangements with V and J called. Such tables lack part of the clones; where checked against another copy, unresolved V genes explain under half of the gap, and the rest is unexplained. The sample table holds 130,000 to 150,000 clones, of which roughly four fifths were seen once. The top ten clonotypes cover about 9.2% of the sample. Material for sequencing was PBMCs or T cells enriched from blood (not recorded which). These receptors came from a man in his forties or fifties who had recovered from COVID-19.

The count of this clone is one. This chain connects TRBV5-1 to TRBJ1-6, with D possibly matching TRBD1 (5 bases). The CDR3 loop spans 11 amino acids. V was clipped by 10 bases and J by 12 bases, with 14 bases between them. Germline loops: CDR1 SGHRS, CDR2 YFSETQ. CDR3 nucleotide sequence: TGCGCCCACAAAGGGGCTGGACCCCTCCACTTT. The encoded protein is CAHKGAGPLHF.

The chain carries TRBV7-9 and TRBJ1-2; D is undetermined. The germline V gene has CDR1 SEHNR and CDR2 FQNEAQ (reference sequence). V was trimmed by 1 base and J by 9 bases, leaving 9 bases between them. CDR3 size: 12 residues. The CDR3 region has the DNA TGTGCCAGCAGCTTAGAGGAGAGGAGCTACACCTTC. Protein: CASSLEERSYTF.

This chain connects TRBV27 to TRBJ1-4, with D possibly matching TRBD1 (6 bases). Trimming took 8 bases from V and 7 from J, leaving 14 bases between them. CDR1 MNHEY and CDR2 SMNVEV come from the germline V gene (reference sequence). The CDR3 length is 13 residues. The CDR3 loop is CASWWGPGEKLFF. DNA for the CDR3: TGTGCCAGCTGGTGGGGGCCCGGTGAAAAACTGTTTTTT.

V usage is TRBV2 and J usage is TRBJ1-6, with TRBD1 matching over 7 bases. This CDR3 is 14 amino acids long. Looked up from germline, CDR1 is SNHLY and CDR2 is FYNNEI. V gave up 6 bases and J gave up 4 bases; unmatched junction bases: 3. This chain's CDR3 is CASRGTDYNSPLHF. DNA of the CDR3: TGTGCCAGCAGAGGGACAGATTATAATTCACCCCTCCACTTT.

This chain uses TRBV29-1 with TRBJ2-7; weak D call: TRBD1 (6 bases). Germline CDR1 is SQVTM and CDR2 is ANQGSEA. The CDR3 is 13 residues long. The V end was cut by 5 bases, the J end by 1 base, with 12 bases between. CDR3 loop: CSVLTGRSYEQYF. The CDR3 nucleotides are TGCAGCGTTTTGACAGGCCGGTCCTACGAGCAGTACTTC.

The CDR3, as DNA: TGTGCCAGCAGCTCTCTGGACAGGGCGGGAAACACCATATATTTT. It encodes CASSSLDRAGNTIYF. The chain links TRBV3-1 (or the pseudogene TRBV3-2) to TRBJ1-3; 8 bases are shared with TRBD1. Germline CDR1 LGHDT, CDR2 YNNKEL (reference sequence). The CDR3 length is 15 residues. With V trimmed by 5 bases and J by 4 bases, 7 bases remained unmatched.

This clone was seen just once. The chain recombines TRBV7-2 with TRBJ2-5, with 7 bases that match TRBD2. This CDR3 is 13 amino acids long. Germline-derived CDR1 and CDR2 are SGHTA and FQGNSA. The trim removed 2 bases at V and 5 bases at J, leaving 2 bases unmatched. CDR3: CASSLLGGETQYF. CDR3 in DNA: TGTGCCAGCAGCTTACTGGGGGGGGAGACCCAGTACTTC.

This clone was recorded once. CDR3 sequence (DNA): TGTGCCACCTCCAGCGGGGAGCGCACAGATACGCAGTATTTT. Amino acid sequence: CATSSGERTDTQYF. This chain joins TRBV24-1 and TRBJ2-3, with 7 bases identical to TRBD2. CDR3 length: 14 amino acids. The junction had 6 bases not matched to a gene; V was cut back by 9 bases and J by 1 base. Looked up from germline, CDR1 is KGHDR and CDR2 is SFDVKD.

This clone has just a few counts. This chain joins TRBV4-1 and TRBJ2-3; TRBD1 agrees at 8 bases. With V trimmed by 8 bases and J by 4 bases, 11 bases remained unmatched. This CDR3 is built from 15 residues. In germline, CDR1 is MGHRA, CDR2 YSYEKL. In nucleotides, the CDR3 is TGCGCCAGCCAGGGGCCTGGACAGGGCGCAGATACGCAGTATTTT. This gives the protein CASQGPGQGADTQYF.

V gene TRBV10-3 combines with J gene TRBJ2-7; 7 bases align to TRBD1. The germline V gene encodes CDR1 ENHRY and CDR2 SYGVKD. After removal of 4 bases from V and 2 bases from J, the junction contained 5 bases not matched to a gene. CDR3 length: 14 amino acids. The CDR3 region is CAISARDRPYEQYF. CDR3 bases: TGTGCCATCAGTGCCCGGGACAGACCCTACGAGCAGTACTTC.

The chain is built from TRBV4-2 and TRBJ1-1; D gene unclear. This CDR3 spans 14 amino acids. V was trimmed by 1 base and J by 1 base, leaving 7 bases between them. Germline V lookup: CDR1 LGHNA, CDR2 YNFKEQ. CDR3 sequence reads: CASSQAPGNTEAFF. The CDR3 DNA is TGTGCCAGCAGCCAAGCTCCGGGGAACACTGAAGCTTTCTTT.

This clone was observed a single time. The rearrangement links TRBV2 to TRBJ1-3; perhaps TRBD1 as D (6 bases). V shed 0 bases and J shed 4 bases, with 10 bases lying between them. Germline V gives CDR1 SNHLY, CDR2 FYNNEI. This CDR3 is built from 15 residues. DNA of the CDR3: TGTGCCAGCAGTGAAGCCGGACAGAAGGGAAACACCATATATTTT. Its protein product is CASSEAGQKGNTIYF.

The chain recombines TRBV28 with TRBJ2-4; possible D gene TRBD2, 5 bases. Looked up from germline, CDR1 is MDHEN and CDR2 is SYDVKM. V lost 6 bases to trimming and J lost 3 bases, with 21 bases between them. The CDR3 extends over 17 amino acids. This chain's CDR3 is CASSHLRTGNLKNIQYF. CDR3 coding DNA: TGTGCCAGCAGCCACCTTCGGACTGGCAATCTCAAAAACATTCAGTACTTC.

This chain uses TRBV19 with TRBJ2-3, with D perhaps TRBD2 (7 bases). V lost 4 bases and J lost 0, with 11 bases in between. CDR3 length: 15 residues. Germline V gene sequence: CDR1 LNHDA, CDR2 SQIVND (reference sequence). The CDR3 coding sequence is TGTGCCAGTAGTACGGCGGGGGCTAGCACAGATACGCAGTATTTT. Protein: CASSTAGASTDTQYF.

J is TRBJ2-5 and V is TRBV6-1; a possible D gene is TRBD2 (5 bases). CDR3 size: 14 residues. Germline V gene data show CDR1 as MNHNS and CDR2 as SASEGT. Deletions cut 4 bases from V and 1 base from J, with 10 bases between. CDR3 residues: CASSASSVQETQYF. As DNA, the CDR3 is TGTGCCAGCAGTGCTAGTAGCGTCCAAGAGACCCAGTACTTC.

The chain uses TRBV29-1 and TRBJ2-7; the D gene is possibly TRBD1 (5 bases). There are 12 residues in the CDR3. Trimming took 4 bases from V and 4 from J, leaving 11 bases between them. Looked up from germline, CDR1 is SQVTM and CDR2 is ANQGSEA. CDR3 nucleotide sequence: TGCAGCGTTGCCAGGGATACATACGAGCAGTACTTC. As protein: CSVARDTYEQYF.

V is TRBV6-5 and J is TRBJ2-7, with 9 bases aligning to TRBD1. J gave up 3 bases and V 5 bases, and 5 bases lay outside the gene matches. Germline values: CDR1 MNHEY, CDR2 SVGAGI. The length of the CDR3 is 14 residues. In nucleotides, the CDR3 is TGTGCCAGCAGTAAGGCGACAGGGGGCTACGAGCAGTACTTC. It yields the protein CASSKATGGYEQYF.

The chain carries TRBV13 and TRBJ1-1; no clear D gene. V lost 6 bases to trimming and J lost 5 bases, with 16 bases between them. CDR3 length: 14 amino acids. CDR1 and CDR2 (germline): PRHDT, FYEKMQ (reference sequence). The DNA for the CDR3 is TGTGCCAGCAGTTTTTCGATTCAGACTACTGAAGCTTTCTTT. Amino acid sequence: CASSFSIQTTEAFF.

This chain links TRBV19 with TRBJ1-1; 10 bases agree with TRBD1. Germline CDR1 LNHDA, CDR2 SQIVND (reference sequence). The CDR3 covers 15 residues. V dropped 6 bases and J dropped 1; count of bases not matched to a gene: 5. The CDR3: CASRRQGAGNTEAFF. In DNA, the CDR3 is TGTGCCAGTAGACGACAGGGGGCGGGGAACACTGAAGCTTTCTTT.

This clone was recorded only once. Here the CDR3 DNA reads TGTGCCAGCAGCCCTGGGGACAGGCGCTATGGCTACACCTTC. Amino acids: CASSPGDRRYGYTF. The chain uses TRBV7-8 and TRBJ1-2; TRBD1 aligns across 8 bases. Trimming took 5 bases from V and 4 from J; bases not matched to a gene: 6. This CDR3 is built from 14 residues. CDR1 is SGHVS and CDR2 is FQNEAQ in the germline V gene.

The chain is built from TRBV7-9 and TRBJ2-7, with TRBD2 matching 9 bases. The trim removed 5 bases at V and 9 bases at J, leaving 5 bases unmatched. Germline CDR1 and CDR2: SEHNR and FQNEAQ (reference sequence). The CDR3 totals 12 residues. The CDR3 sequence is CASSPGLALQYF. In DNA form, the CDR3 reads TGTGCCAGCAGCCCGGGACTAGCTCTGCAGTACTTC.

The J gene is TRBJ1-2, the V gene TRBV7-9; possible D gene TRBD1, 6 bases. CDR1 and CDR2 (germline): SEHNR, FQNEAQ (reference sequence). The CDR3 consists of 16 residues. V dropped 4 bases and J dropped 1 base, with 16 bases sitting between them. CDR3 sequence: CASSSGGRDLNYGYTF. CDR3 DNA sequence: TGTGCCAGCAGCTCGGGGGGGCGAGACCTTAACTATGGCTACACCTTC.

The V and J genes are TRBV5-1 and TRBJ2-2; TRBD1 matches at 7 bases. The CDR3 covers 15 residues. The J segment lost 4 bases and the V segment lost 4 bases, leaving 7 bases of the junction unmatched. Germline V gene sequence: CDR1 SGHRS, CDR2 YFSETQ. The CDR3 coding sequence is TGCGCCAGCAGCCATGGACAGGAGATCACCGGGGAGCTGTTTTTT. It is translated as CASSHGQEITGELFF.

The rearrangement links TRBV19 to TRBJ1-1; weak D call: TRBD1 (5 bases). V was cut by 3 bases and J by 4 bases, with 12 bases left in between. The germline V gene has CDR1 LNHDA and CDR2 SQIVND (reference sequence). The CDR3 consists of 14 residues. Here the CDR3 DNA reads TGTGCCAGTAGTATGAGCAGGGATGGCACTGAAGCTTTCTTT. Its translation is CASSMSRDGTEAFF.

CDR3 region: CASSLADRDNSPLHF. The CDR3 nucleotides read TGTGCCAGCAGTTTAGCGGACAGGGACAATTCACCCCTCCACTTT. This sequence joins TRBV28 and TRBJ1-6; 8 bases align to TRBD1. Trimming removed 2 bases from V and 7 bases from J; junction bases left unmatched: 4. The CDR3 length is 15 residues. CDR1 and CDR2 (germline): MDHEN, SYDVKM. The whole variable domain, filled in from reference TRBV28 and TRBJ1-6, reads DVKVTQSSRYLVKRTGEKVFLECVQDMDHENMFWYRQDPGLGLRLIYFSYDVKMKEKGDIPEGYSVSREKKERFSLILESASTNQTSMYLCASSLADRDNSPLHFGNGTRLTVT.

The chain employs TRBV9 and TRBJ1-6, with TRBD1 identical over 7 bases. This CDR3 has 17 amino acids. The junction had 12 bases not matched to a gene; V was cut back by 2 bases and J by 7 bases. CDR1 is SGDLS, CDR2 YYNGEE, per germline. CDR3 in amino acids: CASSVRDRPFGNSPLHF. CDR3 coding DNA: TGTGCCAGCAGCGTCCGGGACAGACCCTTTGGGAATTCACCCCTCCACTTT.

The J gene is TRBJ2-2, the V gene TRBV10-3; D is perhaps TRBD1 (5 bases). CDR1 is ENHRY, CDR2 SYGVKD, per germline. The CDR3 length is 11 residues. V lost 8 bases and J 5 bases, leaving 6 bases between the germline ends. The CDR3 region is CAIQGTGELFF. For the CDR3, the DNA is TGTGCCATCCAGGGAACCGGGGAGCTGTTTTTT.

The chain combines TRBV4-1 with TRBJ2-7, with D perhaps TRBD2 (5 bases). The CDR3 spans 15 residues. The germline V gene encodes CDR1 MGHRA and CDR2 YSYEKL. Deletions cut 1 base from V and 0 bases from J, with 10 bases between. As DNA, the CDR3 is TGCGCCAGCAGCCAAGTCACTGGGAGCTCCTACGAGCAGTACTTC. Encoded protein: CASSQVTGSSYEQYF.

The gene calls are TRBV15 and TRBJ2-7; weak D call: TRBD1 (6 bases). The germline gives CDR1 LNHNV, CDR2 YYDKDF (reference sequence). The CDR3 is 15 residues long. V was clipped by 0 bases and J by 2 bases, with 11 bases between them. CDR3 sequence: CATSRERTETYEQYF. Here the CDR3 DNA reads TGTGCCACCAGCAGAGAGAGGACAGAAACCTACGAGCAGTACTTC. Variable domain in full (rest from reference TRBV15 and TRBJ2-7): DAMVIQNPRYQVTQFGKPVTLSCSQTLNHNVMYWYQQKSSQAPKLLFHYYDKDFNNEADTPDNFQSRRPNTSFCFLDIRSPGLGDTAMYLCATSRERTETYEQYFGPGTRLTVT.

This clone was detected a few times. This rearrangement joins TRBV24-1 to TRBJ1-5; D unclear. Germline CDR1 and CDR2: KGHDR and SFDVKD. Trimming removed 9 bases from V and 0 bases from J, with 8 bases in between. The CDR3 loop spans 13 amino acids. CDR3: CATQAYSNQPQHF. DNA for the CDR3: TGTGCCACCCAAGCATATAGCAATCAGCCCCAGCATTTT.

V gene TRBV6-6 combines with J gene TRBJ1-1; D gene unclear. V dropped 1 base and J dropped 8 bases, with 5 bases sitting between them. This CDR3 is 11 amino acids long. Germline V gives CDR1 MNHNY, CDR2 SVGAGI (reference sequence). CDR3 nucleotides: TGTGCCAGCAGTTACTTCGTGGAAGCTTTCTTT. Translation gives CASSYFVEAFF.